This T cell receptor beta chain is drawn from a study of control samples from healthy donors and cancer patients. Produced via immunoSEQ multiplex PCR; TCRdb's table is partial and in-frame only. The sample lists 150,000 to 200,000 clones, about 93% occurring once. V shed 8 bases, J shed 5 bases, and the junction held 6 bases outside the gene matches. The CDR3 consists of 13 residues. The germline CDR1 and CDR2 sequences are SGHTA and FQGTGA. The TCR sequence derives from a woman in her 30s in good health. Sequencing was done on a sample of blood. The chain is built from TRBV7-3 and TRBJ2-5; TRBD1 matches at 9 bases. This CDR3 is CASGPGTGETQYF. The DNA of the CDR3 is TGTGCCAGCGGCCCAGGGACAGGGGAGACCCAGTACTTC.